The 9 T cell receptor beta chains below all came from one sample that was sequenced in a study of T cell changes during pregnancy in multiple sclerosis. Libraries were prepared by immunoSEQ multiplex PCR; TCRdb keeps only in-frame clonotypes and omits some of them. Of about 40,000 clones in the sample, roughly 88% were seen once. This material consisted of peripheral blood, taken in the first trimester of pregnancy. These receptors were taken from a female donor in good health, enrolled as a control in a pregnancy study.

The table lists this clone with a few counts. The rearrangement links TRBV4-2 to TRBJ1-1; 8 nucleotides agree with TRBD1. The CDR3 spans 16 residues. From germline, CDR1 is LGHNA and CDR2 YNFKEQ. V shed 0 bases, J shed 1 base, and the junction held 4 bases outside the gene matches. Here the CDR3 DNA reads TGTGCCAGCAGCCAAGAGGGGACAGGAAGGAACACTGAAGCTTTCTTT. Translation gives CASSQEGTGRNTEAFF.

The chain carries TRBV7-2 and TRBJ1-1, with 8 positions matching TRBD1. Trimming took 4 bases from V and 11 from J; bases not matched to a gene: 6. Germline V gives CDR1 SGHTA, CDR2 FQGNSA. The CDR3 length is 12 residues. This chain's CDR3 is CASSWPGGLAFF. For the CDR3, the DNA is TGTGCCAGCAGCTGGCCAGGGGGCTTGGCTTTCTTT.

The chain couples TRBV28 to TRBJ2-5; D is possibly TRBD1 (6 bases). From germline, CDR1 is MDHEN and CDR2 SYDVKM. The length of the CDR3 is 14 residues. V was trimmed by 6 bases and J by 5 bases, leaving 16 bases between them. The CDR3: CASRQGLRGETQYF. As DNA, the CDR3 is TGTGCCAGCAGGCAGGGGCTAAGGGGGGAGACCCAGTACTTC.

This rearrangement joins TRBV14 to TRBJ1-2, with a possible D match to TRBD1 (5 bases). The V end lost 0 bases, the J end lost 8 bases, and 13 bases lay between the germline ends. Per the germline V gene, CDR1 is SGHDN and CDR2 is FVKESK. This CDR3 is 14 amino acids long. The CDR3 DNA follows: TGTGCCAGCAGCCAAGATGTCGGGGGATACGGCTACACCTTC. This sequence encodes CASSQDVGGYGYTF.

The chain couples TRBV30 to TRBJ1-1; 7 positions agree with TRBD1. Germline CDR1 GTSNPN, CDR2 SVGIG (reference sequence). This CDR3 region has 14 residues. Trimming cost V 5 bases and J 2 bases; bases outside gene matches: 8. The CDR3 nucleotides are TGTGCCTGGGACTCCGGGACAGTTAACACTGAAGCTTTCTTT. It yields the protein CAWDSGTVNTEAFF. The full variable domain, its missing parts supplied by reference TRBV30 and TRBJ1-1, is SQTIHQWPATLVQPVGSPLSLECTVEGTSNPNLYWYRQAAGRGLQLLFYSVGIGQISSEVPQNLSASRPQDRQFILSSKKLLLSDSGFYLCAWDSGTVNTEAFFGQGTRLTVV.

DNA for the CDR3: TGTGCCAGCAGCTTAGATAGCGGAGGGTCCGGCTACGAGCAGTACTTC. Translation: CASSLDSGGSGYEQYF. The V call is TRBV11-3, the J call TRBJ2-7; maybe TRBD2 (6 bases). CDR3 size: 16 residues. The V end lost 0 bases, the J end lost 3 bases, and 15 bases lay between the germline ends. Germline V gene lookup returns CDR1 SGHNT and CDR2 YENEEA.

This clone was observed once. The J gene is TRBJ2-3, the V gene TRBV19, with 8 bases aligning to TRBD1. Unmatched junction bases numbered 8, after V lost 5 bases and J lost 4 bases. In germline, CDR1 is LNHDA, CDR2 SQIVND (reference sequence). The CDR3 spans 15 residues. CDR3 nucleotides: TGTGCCAGTAGTGCCGGACAGGGAGGATCAGATACGCAGTATTTT. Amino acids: CASSAGQGGSDTQYF.

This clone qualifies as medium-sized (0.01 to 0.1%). The CDR3 DNA follows: TGTGCCAGCAGTGAAGAGGGGGCGTCGAGCTACGAGCAGTACTTC. The encoded protein is CASSEEGASSYEQYF. V gene TRBV6-1 combines with J gene TRBJ2-7; 7 bases are a match to TRBD1. CDR3 length equals 15 residues. The V gene's germline CDR1 is MNHNS and CDR2 SASEGT. The junction had 6 bases not matched to a gene; V was cut back by 1 base and J by 3 bases.

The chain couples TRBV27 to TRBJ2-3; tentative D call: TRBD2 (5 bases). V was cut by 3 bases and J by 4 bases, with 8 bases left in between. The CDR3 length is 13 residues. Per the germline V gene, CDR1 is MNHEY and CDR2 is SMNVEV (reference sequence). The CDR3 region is CASSLKGADTQYF. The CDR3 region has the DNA TGTGCCAGCAGTTTGAAGGGAGCAGATACGCAGTATTTT.